These 21 T cell receptor beta chains originate from one sample sequenced in a study of T-cell memory formation after mild COVID-19. One entry per CDR3 protein results from TCRdb running MiXCR on the 5' RACE reads. Of under 250,000 distinct CDR3 sequences listed, approximately 10% are singletons. Source material: PBMCs or a T cell subset sorted from them (not recorded which). These receptor sequences come from a man younger than 30 who had mild COVID-19 (a few samples of this study predate the infection). Cell type and time point are not known.

Only a few counts were recorded for this clonotype. CDR3 DNA sequence: TGCAGTGCTAGAGAGGGAAACACTGAAGCTTTCTTT. This codes for CSAREGNTEAFF. The chain recombines TRBV20-1 with TRBJ1-1; no clear D gene. Looked up from germline, CDR1 is DFQATT and CDR2 is SNEGSKA (reference sequence). The CDR3 covers 12 residues. V was pared by 0 bases and J by 2 bases, with 4 bases between.

This clonotype was detected only a few times. The V gene is TRBV3-1, the J gene TRBJ1-2; D unclear. CDR1 is LGHDT, CDR2 YNNKEL, per germline (reference sequence). CDR3 length: 14 residues. With 6 bases removed from V and 4 bases from J, the gap between germline ends came to 15 bases. The CDR3 DNA follows: TGTGCCAGCAGAAGGGATTCGCGGAGCTATGGCTACACCTTC. Protein: CASRRDSRSYGYTF.

In this sample, this clonotype turned up a few times. The chain joins TRBV10-3 to TRBJ2-1, with D possibly matching TRBD2 (6 bases). From germline, CDR1 is ENHRY and CDR2 SYGVKD. V was shortened by 2 bases and J by 5 bases, with 10 bases between the two germline ends. The CDR3 totals 14 residues. CDR3 in DNA: TGTGCCATCAGTGAGCAGGCGGGGAACAATGAGCAGTTCTTC. Its protein is CAISEQAGNNEQFF.

The chain recombines TRBV6-5 with TRBJ1-3; D is ambiguous. In germline, CDR1 is MNHEY, CDR2 SVGAGI. The CDR3 covers 18 residues. V was pared by 0 bases and J by 0 bases, with 15 bases between. CDR3 loop: CASSYSREGSSSGNTIYF. The CDR3, as DNA: TGTGCCAGCAGTTACTCGCGCGAAGGGAGTTCCTCTGGAAACACCATATATTTT.

A few counts support this clonotype. The V gene is TRBV4-3, the J gene TRBJ1-6; 7 bases line up with TRBD1. CDR1 is LGHNA, CDR2 YSLEER, per germline. V shed 0 bases, J shed 7 bases, and the junction held 6 bases outside the gene matches. The CDR3 runs to 16 residues. CDR3 sequence: CASSQDPGRGNSPLHF. As DNA, the CDR3 is TGCGCCAGCAGCCAAGATCCTGGCAGGGGGAATTCACCCCTCCACTTT.

This clonotype was recorded at least ten times. The chain uses TRBV20-1 and TRBJ2-1, with TRBD1 identical over 7 bases. The CDR3 length is 17 residues. J lost 2 bases, V lost 6 bases, and 16 bases had no gene match. Germline values: CDR1 DFQATT, CDR2 SNEGSKA (reference sequence). Here the CDR3 DNA reads TGCAGTGCCAACATCCTAAAGAGACAGGGTCCCTACAATGAGCAGTTCTTC. As protein: CSANILKRQGPYNEQFF.

This clonotype was recorded a few times. The chain links TRBV28 to TRBJ2-7; tentative D call: TRBD2 (6 bases). The CDR3 extends over 14 amino acids. Looked up from germline, CDR1 is MDHEN and CDR2 is SYDVKM. V lost 8 bases and J lost 0, with 14 bases in between. Here the CDR3 reads CASSDGGASYEQYV. The DNA of the CDR3 is TGTGCCAGCTCTGACGGAGGGGCCTCCTACGAGCAGTACGTC.

CDR3 protein: CATSRVFGLAGSQETQYF. The CDR3 coding sequence is TGTGCCACCAGCAGAGTATTCGGACTAGCGGGCTCCCAAGAGACCCAGTACTTC. The rearrangement links TRBV15 to TRBJ2-5, with 11 bases aligning to TRBD2. CDR3 length equals 18 residues. Looked up from germline, CDR1 is LNHNV and CDR2 is YYDKDF (reference sequence). V trimming: 1 base; J trimming: 1 base; junction bases outside the gene matches: 8.

This clonotype has more than one count but fewer than ten. The gene calls are TRBV13 and TRBJ2-1; 9 nucleotides match TRBD2. V shed 5 bases and J 5 bases; nucleotides not matched to a gene: 10. Germline V gives CDR1 PRHDT, CDR2 FYEKMQ (reference sequence). The CDR3 sequence is 16 residues long. The CDR3 region has the DNA TGTGCCAGCAGCCCAGGCGGGACTAGCAGGGACAATGAGCAGTTCTTC. Encoded protein: CASSPGGTSRDNEQFF. The whole variable domain, filled in from reference TRBV13 and TRBJ2-1, reads AAGVIQSPRHLIKEKRETATLKCYPIPRHDTVYWYQQGPGQDPQFLISFYEKMQSDKGSIPDRFSAQQFSDYHSELNMSSLELGDSALYFCASSPGGTSRDNEQFFGPGTRLTVL.

The V gene is TRBV6-6, the J gene TRBJ2-5; 14 positions agree with TRBD2. This CDR3 comprises 17 residues. Germline-derived CDR1 and CDR2 are MNHNY and SVGAGI (reference sequence). The J segment lost 4 bases and the V segment lost 0 bases, leaving 4 bases of the junction unmatched. The chain's CDR3 is CASSYSRTSGGRETQYF. As DNA, the CDR3 is TGTGCCAGCAGTTACTCCCGGACTAGCGGGGGGCGAGAGACCCAGTACTTC.

This clonotype showed up many times. The chain recombines TRBV7-3 with TRBJ2-3; either TRBD1 or TRBD2 may supply D (5 bases each). V lost 2 bases to trimming and J lost 2 bases, with 8 bases between them. CDR3 length equals 14 residues. Germline V lookup: CDR1 SGHTA, CDR2 FQGTGA. This CDR3 reads CASSLGDDTDTQYF. The CDR3 DNA follows: TGTGCCAGCAGCTTAGGGGACGACACAGATACGCAGTATTTT.

This clonotype was observed many times. The chain joins TRBV20-1 to TRBJ2-5; no reliable D call. V lost 3 bases, J lost 6 bases, and 5 bases lay in between. Germline CDR1 is DFQATT and CDR2 is SNEGSKA (reference sequence). CDR3 length: 10 amino acids. CDR3 nucleotide sequence: TGCAGTGCTAGGGTCCAGACCCAGTACTTC. Translated, it gives CSARVQTQYF.

This clonotype was detected many times. The J gene is TRBJ2-2, the V gene TRBV7-2, with D possibly being TRBD2 (6 bases). With 5 bases removed from V and 4 bases from J, the gap between germline ends came to 14 bases. CDR1 is SGHTA and CDR2 is FQGNSA in the germline V gene. The CDR3 spans 15 residues. This CDR3 reads CASSLLSGGTGELFF. CDR3 DNA sequence: TGTGCCAGCAGCCTGCTATCCGGGGGCACCGGGGAGCTGTTTTTT. Full variable domain (rest looked up from reference TRBV7-2 and TRBJ2-2): GAGVSQSPSNKVTEKGKDVELRCDPISGHTALYWYRQSLGQGLEFLIYFQGNSAPDKSGLPSDRFSAERTGGSVSTLTIQRTQQEDSAVYLCASSLLSGGTGELFFGEGSRLTVL.

The gene calls are TRBV4-1 and TRBJ1-6; weak D call: TRBD1 (6 bases). The CDR3 runs 13 residues. V dropped 0 bases and J dropped 17 bases, with 14 bases sitting between them. Germline V gene sequence: CDR1 MGHRA, CDR2 YSYEKL. In DNA form, the CDR3 reads TGCGCCAGCAGCCAAGACGGGACACGGGCAGTCCACTTT. Translation: CASSQDGTRAVHF.

The CDR3 is CASSLTSGVSGETQYF. In DNA form, the CDR3 reads TGTGCCAGCAGCTTAACTAGCGGGGTGTCCGGAGAGACCCAGTACTTC. This sequence joins TRBV7-9 and TRBJ2-5; 10 positions agree with TRBD2. The germline gives CDR1 SEHNR, CDR2 FQNEAQ (reference sequence). V shed 2 bases and J 4 bases; nucleotides not matched to a gene: 7. This CDR3 has 16 residues.

The chain has TRBV2 and TRBJ1-6; D is unclear. V was shortened by 10 bases and J by 0 bases, with 7 bases between the two germline ends. Germline CDR1 is SNHLY and CDR2 is FYNNEI. CDR3 length equals 13 residues. Here the CDR3 reads CAITSSYNSPLHF. The DNA of the CDR3 is TGTGCCATCACTAGCTCCTATAATTCACCCCTCCACTTT.

This clonotype was counted only a few times. V is TRBV20-1 and J is TRBJ2-1; 7 nucleotides align to TRBD2. Germline CDR1 and CDR2: DFQATT and SNEGSKA (reference sequence). J was trimmed by 7 bases and V by 6 bases; bases with no gene match: 12. This CDR3 contains 14 residues. DNA of the CDR3: TGCAGTGCCCGTAAGTCCTCGCGGGAGAATGAGCAGTTCTTC. Its protein product is CSARKSSRENEQFF.

This clonotype has a handful of counts. This rearrangement joins TRBV3-1 to TRBJ2-1, with 7 bases aligning to TRBD2. Germline assignment: CDR1 LGHDT and CDR2 YNNKEL (reference sequence). V was pared by 6 bases and J by 7 bases, with 9 bases of the junction left unmatched. The CDR3 length is 14 residues. The CDR3 loop reads CASRKRGSGNEQFF. The DNA of the CDR3 is TGTGCCAGCAGAAAGCGGGGAAGTGGGAATGAGCAGTTCTTC.

This clonotype appeared many times. The chain recombines TRBV27 with TRBJ2-2; no firm D call. The CDR3 loop spans 13 amino acids. The V end was cut by 3 bases, the J end by 3 bases, with 5 bases between. The V gene's germline CDR1 is MNHEY and CDR2 SMNVEV (reference sequence). The CDR3 loop reads CASSLEYTGELFF. The CDR3 DNA reads TGTGCCAGCAGTTTGGAGTACACCGGGGAGCTGTTTTTT.

The sample holds a few counts of this clonotype. The chain employs TRBV7-2 and TRBJ1-2; a possible D gene is TRBD1 (5 bases). Trimming cost V 1 base and J 7 bases, with 13 bases left between them. Germline values: CDR1 SGHTA, CDR2 FQGNSA. The CDR3 totals 14 residues. The CDR3 is CASSLGRGNGGYTF. Here the CDR3 DNA reads TGTGCCAGCAGCTTAGGCCGGGGGAACGGTGGCTACACCTTC.

In its sample, this clonotype was seen a few times. The V call is TRBV20-1, the J call TRBJ1-1; maybe TRBD1 (5 bases). Germline lookup yields CDR1 DFQATT and CDR2 SNEGSKA (reference sequence). The ends were cut back, 0 bases at V and 11 bases at J, with 16 bases in the middle. The CDR3 covers 13 residues. The CDR3 region is CSARDRGEGKAFF. In DNA, the CDR3 is TGCAGTGCTAGAGATAGGGGCGAGGGCAAGGCTTTCTTT.